This T cell receptor beta chain was sequenced for a study of blood T cell repertoires in COVID-19. Study details: The study drew acute and convalescent COVID-19 samples from the United States, Italy and Spain.

Seattle patients were enrolled during active infection and followed longitudinally. This clone was counted between two and nine times. In the original analysis: Amplified reference gene primers provided the basis for estimating nucleated cell counts. Generated by immunoSEQ multiplex PCR, the TCRdb table keeps only in-frame clones and is missing some. That table is the source of V, J and clone size, and D and trimming were worked out from the DNA. Of approximately 350,000 clones in the sample, 85% to 90% were seen once. The clonotype originates from a woman in her 70s with COVID-19, enrolled during active disease. Sequencing was carried out using peripheral blood.

CDR3 loop: CASSEGTGYQPQHF. The DNA for the CDR3 is TGTGCCAGCAGTGAGGGTACGGGTTATCAGCCCCAGCATTTT. The genes are TRBV2 and TRBJ1-5; D uncertain. Germline V gene data show CDR1 as SNHLY and CDR2 as FYNNEI. The V and J ends lost 3 bases and 5 bases respectively, with 11 bases between them. This CDR3 spans 14 amino acids.